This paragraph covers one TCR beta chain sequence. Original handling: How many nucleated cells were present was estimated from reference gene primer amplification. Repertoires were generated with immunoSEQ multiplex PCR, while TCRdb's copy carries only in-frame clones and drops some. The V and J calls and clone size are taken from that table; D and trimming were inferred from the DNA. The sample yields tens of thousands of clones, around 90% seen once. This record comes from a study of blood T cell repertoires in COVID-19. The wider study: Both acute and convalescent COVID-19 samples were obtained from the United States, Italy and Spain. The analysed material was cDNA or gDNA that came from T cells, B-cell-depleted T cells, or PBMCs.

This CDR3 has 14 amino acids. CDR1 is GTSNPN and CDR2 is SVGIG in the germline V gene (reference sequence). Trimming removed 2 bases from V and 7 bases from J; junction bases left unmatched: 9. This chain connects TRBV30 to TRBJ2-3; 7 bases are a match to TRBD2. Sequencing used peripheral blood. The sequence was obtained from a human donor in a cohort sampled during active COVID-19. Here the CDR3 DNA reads TGTGCCTGGAGTCTGGGGGAGGGCCCAAATACGCAGTATTTT. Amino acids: CAWSLGEGPNTQYF.